Each of the 32 T cell receptor beta chains below was sequenced from the same sample in a study of CD8 T cells in Susac syndrome. Random hexamers were used to reverse transcribe roughly 0.45 to 1 ug of RNA. TCRdb reprocessed the immunoSEQ multiplex PCR reads via MiXCR and lists one record per CDR3 protein. The sample has about 280,000 distinct CDR3 sequences, approximately 84% seen once. Input material: CD8+ T cells from PBMCs. These receptors all come from a human donor with multiple sclerosis.

The chain uses TRBV27 and TRBJ1-5; D might be TRBD1 (5 bases). Germline V gene lookup returns CDR1 MNHEY and CDR2 SMNVEV (reference sequence). This CDR3 has 14 residues. V was shortened by 3 bases and J by 3 bases, with 9 bases between the two germline ends. CDR3 nucleotides: TGTGCCAGCAGTTTCGGGACTCCCAATCAGCCCCAGCATTTT. Translating it yields CASSFGTPNQPQHF.

CDR3 bases: TGTGCCAGCAGTTTCGCTTCGAAGCGGGAGGCCCCCTACAATGAGCAGTTCTTC. It specifies CASSFASKREAPYNEQFF. The rearrangement uses TRBV28 and TRBJ2-1; 9 nucleotides match TRBD2. The CDR3 spans 18 residues. CDR1 and CDR2 (germline): MDHEN, SYDVKM. V lost 3 bases, J lost 2 bases, and 11 bases stayed unmatched.

CDR3 protein: CASSLEIGTSGAYNEQFF. CDR3 in DNA: TGTGCCAGCAGCTTAGAAATAGGGACTAGCGGGGCTTACAATGAGCAGTTCTTC. V usage is TRBV11-2 and J usage is TRBJ2-1, with 13 bases aligning to TRBD2. This CDR3 is 18 amino acids long. CDR1 SGHAT and CDR2 FQNNGV come from the germline V gene. The J segment lost 4 bases and the V segment lost 0 bases, leaving 6 bases of the junction unmatched.

The chain is built from TRBV6-5 and TRBJ2-2, with D unresolved. Germline lookup yields CDR1 MNHEY and CDR2 SVGAGI. The CDR3 has 16 amino acids. Trimming pared 0 bases from V and 1 base from J, leaving 9 bases between. CDR3 nucleotide sequence: TGTGCCAGCAGTTACTCGTCCATTCGGAACACCGGGGAGCTGTTTTTT. It is translated as CASSYSSIRNTGELFF.

This chain joins TRBV28 and TRBJ2-5; 7 bases agree with TRBD1. CDR1 MDHEN and CDR2 SYDVKM come from the germline V gene. The trim removed 10 bases at V and 5 bases at J, leaving 10 bases unmatched. The CDR3 loop spans 13 amino acids. The CDR3 is CATDNRGGETQYF. In DNA, the CDR3 is TGTGCCACGGATAACAGGGGTGGGGAGACCCAGTACTTC.

V and J are TRBV4-2 and TRBJ1-1; D gene ambiguous. Trimming stripped 1 base from V and 1 base from J, with 10 bases between. The CDR3 runs to 15 residues. CDR1 is LGHNA, CDR2 YNFKEQ, per germline. As DNA, the CDR3 is TGTGCCAGCAGCCAAGGTCTTGAGGGGAACACTGAAGCTTTCTTT. As protein: CASSQGLEGNTEAFF.

The chain joins TRBV2 to TRBJ1-6, with TRBD1 matching over 7 bases. Germline V gene lookup returns CDR1 SNHLY and CDR2 FYNNEI. The CDR3 is 16 residues long. Unmatched junction bases numbered 10, after V lost 4 bases and J lost 7 bases. The CDR3 loop is CASSGSTGPRNSPLHF. As DNA, the CDR3 is TGTGCCAGCAGTGGATCGACAGGGCCTCGGAATTCACCCCTCCACTTT.

The chain is built from TRBV4-1 and TRBJ2-7, with D possibly being TRBD1 (6 bases). CDR1 is MGHRA, CDR2 YSYEKL, per germline. The CDR3 extends over 15 amino acids. V lost 0 bases and J lost 3, with 12 bases in between. CDR3 region: CASSQDRGRGYEQYF. Written as DNA, the CDR3 is TGCGCCAGCAGCCAAGATCGGGGCAGGGGCTACGAGCAGTACTTC.

In this sample, this clonotype turned up a few times. At one of its ends the junction is not consistent with the germline gene, which may arise from a read error. V is TRBV5-1 and J is TRBJ2-1; D ambiguous. This CDR3 comprises 12 residues. Germline-derived CDR1 and CDR2 are SGHRS and YFSETQ. This chain's CDR3 is CASSLGVNEQFF. DNA of the CDR3: TGTGCCAGCAGTTTAGGTGTTAATGAGCAGTTCTTC.

The chain combines TRBV12-3 or TRBV12-4 with TRBJ2-6, with D hard to call. The V and J ends lost 8 bases and 1 base respectively, with 9 bases between them. The CDR3 covers 14 residues. The chain's CDR3 is CASRDPSGANVLTF. As DNA, the CDR3 is TGTGCCAGCCGAGACCCGTCTGGGGCCAACGTCCTGACTTTC.

The chain uses TRBV20-1 and TRBJ2-7, with 11 positions matching TRBD2. The V gene end was trimmed by 4 bases and the J gene end by 0 bases; junction bases not matched to a gene: 17. The CDR3 totals 19 residues. CDR1 and CDR2 from the germline V gene are DFQATT and SNEGSKA (reference sequence). The CDR3 sequence: CSAKQSSGTSGPISYEQYF. The DNA of the CDR3 is TGCAGTGCTAAACAAAGCTCCGGGACTAGCGGACCCATCTCCTACGAGCAGTACTTC.

The chain carries TRBV7-9 and TRBJ2-7; D gene unclear. Per germline, CDR1 SEHNR and CDR2 FQNEAQ (reference sequence). The CDR3 covers 13 residues. V lost 5 bases to trimming and J lost 4 bases, with 12 bases between them. CDR3 loop: CASSPTQSYEQYF. CDR3 bases: TGTGCCAGCAGCCCAACACAGAGTTACGAGCAGTACTTC.

The chain carries TRBV9 and TRBJ2-1; possibly TRBD1 for D (6 bases). V was pared by 3 bases and J by 6 bases, with 13 bases between. This CDR3 contains 14 residues. Germline assignment: CDR1 SGDLS and CDR2 YYNGEE. CDR3 region: CASSGGGGGNEQFF. Written as DNA, the CDR3 is TGTGCCAGCAGCGGAGGGGGTGGCGGCAATGAGCAGTTCTTC.

This clonotype was picked up a small number of times. The J gene is TRBJ2-1, the V gene TRBV7-9; either TRBD1 or TRBD2 may fit D (5 bases each). Between the trimmed V and J ends, which lost 7 bases and 1 base, there was a span of 20 bases. The V gene's germline CDR1 is SEHNR and CDR2 FQNEAQ (reference sequence). This CDR3 is built from 17 residues. CDR3 sequence (DNA): TGTGCCAGCAACCCCCCCCGGGGCGTCGCGTCCTACAATGAGCAGTTCTTC. Protein product: CASNPPRGVASYNEQFF.

J is TRBJ2-1 and V is TRBV2; 11 bases agree with TRBD2. V lost 6 bases to trimming and J lost 8 bases; unmatched junction nucleotides: 9. Germline CDR1 and CDR2: SNHLY and FYNNEI. This CDR3 has 15 amino acids. The DNA for the CDR3 is TGTGCCAGCAGGGCCGGGACTAGCGGTCACTATGAGCAGTTCTTC. The encoded protein is CASRAGTSGHYEQFF.

The chain recombines TRBV7-2 with TRBJ2-5, with a tentative D call TRBD2 (5 bases). V was pared by 0 bases and J by 3 bases, with 14 bases between. Germline V CDR1 and CDR2: SGHTA, FQGNSA. The CDR3 totals 16 residues. As DNA, the CDR3 is TGTGCCAGCAGCTTAGCCCTCGGGGAGCGAGAAGAGACCCAGTACTTC. It yields the protein CASSLALGEREETQYF.

The rearrangement joins TRBV27 to TRBJ1-2; 11 bases map to TRBD1. This CDR3 spans 15 amino acids. Germline assignment: CDR1 MNHEY and CDR2 SMNVEV (reference sequence). Trimming at V came to 8 bases and at J to 7 bases, leaving 12 bases not matched to a gene. CDR3 residues: CASGDRTGGRGGYTF. CDR3 bases: TGTGCCAGCGGGGATAGGACAGGGGGCAGAGGTGGCTACACCTTC.

The rearrangement uses TRBV7-9 and TRBJ1-5; D possibly corresponds to TRBD1 (5 bases). The CDR3 length is 14 residues. The V gene lost 2 bases and the J gene lost 4 bases, with 9 bases spanning the gap. Germline V CDR1 and CDR2: SEHNR, FQNEAQ (reference sequence). The CDR3 protein is CASSLSQGNQPQHF. The CDR3 nucleotides read TGTGCCAGCAGCTTATCCCAGGGAAATCAGCCCCAGCATTTT.

V gene TRBV21-1 combines with J gene TRBJ2-3; TRBD1 is the table's D call, not checked against the DNA. TRBV21-1 is termed a pseudogene. CDR3 length: 15 amino acids. The CDR3 coding sequence is TGTGCCAGCACCTCAAAGGGGGGAAGCACAGATACGCAGTATTTT. Amino acids: CASTSKGGSTDTQYF.

This clonotype was detected a few times. The chain has TRBV7-9 and TRBJ1-1, with a tentative D call TRBD1 (6 bases). The germline V gene has CDR1 SEHNR and CDR2 FQNEAQ (reference sequence). The CDR3 is 12 amino acids. V was clipped by 5 bases and J by 4 bases, with 8 bases between them. CDR3 residues: CASSQGFTEAFF. The CDR3 DNA follows: TGTGCCAGCAGCCAGGGGTTCACTGAAGCTTTCTTT.

This chain links TRBV13 with TRBJ1-5; D is possibly TRBD1 (6 bases). The CDR3 runs to 15 residues. CDR1 is PRHDT, CDR2 FYEKMQ, per germline (reference sequence). The ends were cut back, 2 bases at V and 11 bases at J, with 19 bases in the middle. CDR3 sequence: CASSLRGQGQSAQHF. The CDR3 bases are TGTGCCAGCAGCTTAAGGGGCCAGGGACAATCAGCCCAGCATTTT.

The chain joins TRBV7-9 to TRBJ2-7, with 8 positions matching TRBD2. The CDR3 loop spans 17 amino acids. The germline CDR1 and CDR2 sequences are SEHNR and FQNEAQ (reference sequence). The J segment lost 0 bases and the V segment lost 5 bases, leaving 12 bases of the junction unmatched. DNA for the CDR3: TGTGCCAGCAGCCCCCCTCCTAGCGGGTCCTCCTCCTACGAGCAGTACTTC. It encodes CASSPPPSGSSSYEQYF. The entire variable domain, with the rest obtained from reference TRBV7-9 and TRBJ2-7, is as follows: DTGVSQNPRHKITKRGQNVTFRCDPISEHNRLYWYRQTLGQGPEFLTYFQNEAQLEKSRLLSDRFSAERPKGSFSTLEIQRTEQGDSAMYLCASSPPPSGSSSYEQYFGPGTRLTVT.

This clonotype has just a few counts. The chain combines TRBV27 with TRBJ2-7; 8 nucleotides agree with TRBD1. Trimming cost V 3 bases and J 3 bases; bases outside gene matches: 1. The length of the CDR3 is 13 residues. Germline V gene lookup returns CDR1 MNHEY and CDR2 SMNVEV (reference sequence). Here the CDR3 reads CASSFTGGYEQYF. The CDR3, as DNA: TGTGCCAGCAGTTTTACAGGGGGCTACGAGCAGTACTTC.

The chain is built from TRBV11-2 and TRBJ2-7; D is unresolved. V lost 1 base to trimming and J lost 5 bases, with 9 bases between them. Germline CDR1 is SGHAT and CDR2 is FQNNGV. This CDR3 comprises 13 residues. The CDR3, as DNA: TGTGCCAGCAGCTTAGCGGCCCCCCACGAGCAGTACTTC. Encoded protein: CASSLAAPHEQYF.

The V and J genes are TRBV12-3 or TRBV12-4 and TRBJ1-2; no clear D gene. The V gene lost 4 bases and the J gene lost 4 bases, with 22 bases spanning the gap. The CDR3 sequence is 17 residues long. Here the CDR3 DNA reads TGTGCCAGCAGTTCAACGAGTCCGGGGAAAAAGGTCTATGGCTACACCTTC. It yields the protein CASSSTSPGKKVYGYTF.

The chain uses TRBV11-2 and TRBJ2-1; no definite D call. The length of the CDR3 is 17 residues. The ends were cut back, 5 bases at V and 6 bases at J, with 23 bases in the middle. The germline CDR1 and CDR2 sequences are SGHAT and FQNNGV. The CDR3 DNA is TGTGCCAGCAGCATGCGGTCAGGTGTCCATGTAAGCAATGAGCAGTTCTTC. It yields the protein CASSMRSGVHVSNEQFF.

The chain joins TRBV27 to TRBJ2-5, with D tentatively TRBD2 (6 bases). This CDR3 region has 12 residues. V lost 10 bases and J lost 1, with 10 bases in between. From germline, CDR1 is MNHEY and CDR2 SMNVEV (reference sequence). DNA for the CDR3: TGTGCCACCAAGACTAGCCAAGAGACCCAGTACTTC. Translating gives CATKTSQETQYF.

The rearrangement joins TRBV6-5 to TRBJ1-6, with 9 bases matching TRBD1. The CDR3 spans 15 residues. Trimming took 2 bases from V and 7 from J; bases not matched to a gene: 3. Germline values: CDR1 MNHEY, CDR2 SVGAGI. The chain's CDR3 is CASSYGTGRNSPLHF. In DNA, the CDR3 is TGTGCCAGCAGTTACGGGACAGGGAGAAATTCACCCCTCCACTTT.

The chain couples TRBV6-5 to TRBJ1-1; D uncertain. Germline loops: CDR1 MNHEY, CDR2 SVGAGI. CDR3 length: 14 amino acids. The V end was cut by 6 bases, the J end by 4 bases, with 15 bases between. DNA of the CDR3: TGTGCCAGCAGCCCCTATGAGGGAGGCACTGAAGCTTTCTTT. Its translation is CASSPYEGGTEAFF.

The chain recombines TRBV11-2 with TRBJ1-4; possible D gene TRBD1, 5 bases. The germline V gene encodes CDR1 SGHAT and CDR2 FQNNGV. The CDR3 runs to 15 residues. Deletions cut 5 bases from V and 4 bases from J, with 14 bases between. The CDR3 DNA reads as TGTGCCAGCAGCCGCCGGGGCAGCGGTAATGAAAAACTGTTTTTT. It translates to CASSRRGSGNEKLFF.

The rearrangement joins TRBV10-3 to TRBJ2-7, with TRBD2 identical over 13 bases. V lost 6 bases, J lost 4 bases, and 6 bases stayed unmatched. This CDR3 comprises 15 residues. Germline V gives CDR1 ENHRY, CDR2 SYGVKD. CDR3 loop: CAIRILAGGGYEQYF. In DNA, the CDR3 is TGTGCCATCAGGATACTAGCGGGAGGGGGGTACGAGCAGTACTTC.

The chain recombines TRBV5-5 with TRBJ2-3, with D hard to call. Trimming left V 8 bases short and J 4 bases short, with 14 bases between. This CDR3 has 13 amino acids. From germline, CDR1 is SGHKS and CDR2 YYEKEE (reference sequence). CDR3 nucleotide sequence: TGTGCCAGTACTCTCCCGAGTCCAGATACGCAGTATTTT. Amino acid sequence: CASTLPSPDTQYF.